A selection of T cell receptor beta chains follows, all from one sample in a study of shared clonotypes between healthy human individuals. Some clones are missing from TCRdb's copy, which holds only in-frame ones; the method was immunoSEQ multiplex PCR. The table shows more than 900,000 clones, with around 78% occurring only once. Sequencing used memory CD4+ T cells from PBMCs. The origin of the receptors is a young man in good health. Some clones in this sample may be carry-over from other donors' samples. The CDR3 runs from the conserved cysteine through the conserved F or W. Each record gives: clone size, J gene, D gene, V gene, CDR3 DNA, CDR3 protein. The D gene is left open where the match is weak. Clone sizes are given selectively: once, few, many, or a class where the clone is expanded.

abundance: .
j_gene: TRBJ2-7
d_gene: TRBD1
v_gene: TRBV7-7
CDR3nt: TGTGCCAGCAGCCCCGAACAGGGGGCATTCTACGAGCAGTACTTC
CDR3aa: CASSPEQGAFYEQYF

abundance: .
j_gene: TRBJ1-5
d_gene: TRBD1
v_gene: TRBV28
CDR3nt: TGTGCCAGCAGTTTATGGTTGGGACAGGGGAGTCAGCCCCAGCATTTT
CDR3aa: CASSLWLGQGSQPQHF

abundance: .
j_gene: TRBJ2-1
d_gene: TRBD2
v_gene: TRBV11-3
CDR3nt: TGTGCCAGCAGCGGACTAGCGGGAGGGGGCGAGCAGTTCTTC
CDR3aa: CASSGLAGGGEQFF

abundance: .
j_gene: TRBJ2-5
d_gene: .
v_gene: TRBV7-7
CDR3nt: TGTGCCAGCAGCCCCTCGGGGCTACAAGAGACCCAGTACTTC
CDR3aa: CASSPSGLQETQYF

abundance: once
j_gene: TRBJ1-1
d_gene: .
v_gene: TRBV29-1
CDR3nt: TGCAGCGTTGCGACGGGGAACACTGAAGCTTTCTTT
CDR3aa: CSVATGNTEAFF

abundance: .
j_gene: TRBJ2-7
d_gene: TRBD2
v_gene: TRBV4-2
CDR3nt: TGTGCCAGCAGCCAAGGCCTAAAAGCGGGAGGGATGTACGAGCAGTACTTC
CDR3aa: CASSQGLKAGGMYEQYF

abundance: .
j_gene: TRBJ2-7
d_gene: TRBD2
v_gene: TRBV11-1
CDR3nt: TGTGCCAGCAGGCGACTAGCGGGGCACTACGAGCAGTACTTC
CDR3aa: CASRRLAGHYEQYF

abundance: .
j_gene: TRBJ2-7
d_gene: TRBD1
v_gene: TRBV29-1
CDR3nt: TGCAGCGTTGAAGATCTTGGACAGGGGCGCTACGAGCAGTACTTC
CDR3aa: CSVEDLGQGRYEQYF

abundance: .
j_gene: TRBJ2-3
d_gene: .
v_gene: TRBV7-2
CDR3nt: TGTGCCAGCAGCTTAGCGGGGGCAGAAGATACGCAGTATTTT
CDR3aa: CASSLAGAEDTQYF

abundance: .
j_gene: TRBJ1-1
d_gene: .
v_gene: TRBV5-1
CDR3nt: TGCGCCAGCAGCCCCCTCCCAGGAAGCGAAGCTTTCTTT
CDR3aa: CASSPLPGSEAFF

abundance: .
j_gene: TRBJ1-3
d_gene: .
v_gene: TRBV13
CDR3nt: TGTGCCAGCAGCACCCTCTCTGGAAACACCATATATTTT
CDR3aa: CASSTLSGNTIYF

abundance: .
j_gene: TRBJ2-5
d_gene: .
v_gene: TRBV18
CDR3nt: TGTGCCAGCTCACGCCTGGGGAACCAAGAGACCCAGTACTTC
CDR3aa: CASSRLGNQETQYF

abundance: .
j_gene: TRBJ2-3
d_gene: .
v_gene: TRBV11-3
CDR3nt: TGTGCCAGCAGCTTAGTAGGCAGATCAGATACGCAGTATTTT
CDR3aa: CASSLVGRSDTQYF

abundance: .
j_gene: TRBJ2-1
d_gene: .
v_gene: TRBV7-2
CDR3nt: TGTGCCAGCAGCTTAGTACACGGGGTTGAGCAGTTCTTC
CDR3aa: CASSLVHGVEQFF

abundance: .
j_gene: TRBJ2-3
d_gene: .
v_gene: TRBV2
CDR3nt: TGTGCCAGCAGTGATGTGCGGTTCACAGATACGCAGTATTTT
CDR3aa: CASSDVRFTDTQYF

abundance: .
j_gene: TRBJ2-7
d_gene: .
v_gene: TRBV5-6
CDR3nt: TGTGCCAGCAGCTTGCTGTCAGGAAGCTCCTACGAGCAGTACTTC
CDR3aa: CASSLLSGSSYEQYF

abundance: .
j_gene: TRBJ2-1
d_gene: .
v_gene: TRBV30
CDR3nt: TGTGCCTGGAGCCCGCTATCCAATGAGCAGTTCTTC
CDR3aa: CAWSPLSNEQFF

abundance: .
j_gene: TRBJ1-5
d_gene: .
v_gene: TRBV28
CDR3nt: TGTGCCAGCACCCCTAGGACCGCCAATCAGCCCCAGCATTTT
CDR3aa: CASTPRTANQPQHF

abundance: .
j_gene: TRBJ2-3
d_gene: .
v_gene: TRBV29-1
CDR3nt: TGCAGCGTTGAAAGGGGAGTCGGCACGGATACGCAGTATTTT
CDR3aa: CSVERGVGTDTQYF

abundance: many
j_gene: TRBJ2-7
d_gene: .
v_gene: TRBV28
CDR3nt: TGTGCCAGCACCGGCAGCTCCTACGAGCAGTACTTC
CDR3aa: CASTGSSYEQYF

abundance: .
j_gene: TRBJ1-4
d_gene: .
v_gene: TRBV6-1
CDR3nt: TGTGCCAGCAGCCCCCTTAATGAAAAACTGTTTTTT
CDR3aa: CASSPLNEKLFF

abundance: .
j_gene: TRBJ2-5
d_gene: TRBD1
v_gene: TRBV28
CDR3nt: TGTGCCAGCAGTACGGCAGGGGGAAGAGAGACCCAGTACTTC
CDR3aa: CASSTAGGRETQYF

abundance: few
j_gene: TRBJ1-2
d_gene: .
v_gene: TRBV2
CDR3nt: TGTGCCAGCAGGGTTTCACGGACCGCCTATGGCTACACCTTC
CDR3aa: CASRVSRTAYGYTF

abundance: .
j_gene: TRBJ1-1
d_gene: .
v_gene: TRBV5-1
CDR3nt: TGCGCCAGCAGCGTGGGTGGGGGGAACACTGAAGCTTTCTTT
CDR3aa: CASSVGGGNTEAFF

abundance: .
j_gene: TRBJ2-1
d_gene: .
v_gene: TRBV27
CDR3nt: TGTGCCAGCAGTTCAACGTACAATGAGCAGTTCTTC
CDR3aa: CASSSTYNEQFF

abundance: .
j_gene: TRBJ2-3
d_gene: .
v_gene: TRBV5-1
CDR3nt: TGCGCCAGCAGCTTTGAGGACAGTGACACAGATACGCAGTATTTT
CDR3aa: CASSFEDSDTDTQYF

abundance: many
j_gene: TRBJ2-3
d_gene: TRBD1
v_gene: TRBV27
CDR3nt: TGTGCCAGCAGTTTGATTGGACAGGCGCAGTATTTT
CDR3aa: CASSLIGQAQYF

abundance: once
j_gene: TRBJ1-2
d_gene: .
v_gene: TRBV7-6
CDR3nt: TGTGCCAGCAGCTTAGCGGGAAAGGGCGGCTACACCTTC
CDR3aa: CASSLAGKGGYTF

abundance: .
j_gene: TRBJ1-3
d_gene: .
v_gene: TRBV28
CDR3nt: TGTGCCAGCAGTTTAGGGGGGTCCGGAAACACCATATATTTT
CDR3aa: CASSLGGSGNTIYF

abundance: .
j_gene: TRBJ1-2
d_gene: TRBD1
v_gene: TRBV28
CDR3nt: TGTGCCAGCAGTTTGTCGGCAGGGGGCAACTATGGCTACACCTTC
CDR3aa: CASSLSAGGNYGYTF

abundance: .
j_gene: TRBJ2-6
d_gene: .
v_gene: TRBV18
CDR3nt: TGTGCCAGCTCACCCCCCTTCGGGGGTTTCAGGGGGGCCAACGTCCTGACTTTC
CDR3aa: CASSPPFGGFRGANVLTF

abundance: .
j_gene: TRBJ2-5
d_gene: TRBD1
v_gene: TRBV18
CDR3nt: TGTGCCAGCTCACCCCCAGGACAGGGGGCGACCCAGTACTTC
CDR3aa: CASSPPGQGATQYF

abundance: .
j_gene: TRBJ1-4
d_gene: .
v_gene: TRBV28
CDR3nt: TGTGCCAGCAGTGGGCAGTTTGGGGATGAAAAACTGTTTTTT
CDR3aa: CASSGQFGDEKLFF

abundance: .
j_gene: TRBJ2-7
d_gene: .
v_gene: TRBV2
CDR3nt: TGTGCCACTCGAGCCCGAGGACTAGGGGGCGCCGAGCAGTACTTC
CDR3aa: CATRARGLGGAEQYF

abundance: .
j_gene: TRBJ2-7
d_gene: .
v_gene: TRBV7-9
CDR3nt: TGTGCCAGCAGCTCCCGGGGCGGGCTGAGCTCCTACGAGCAGTACTTC
CDR3aa: CASSSRGGLSSYEQYF

abundance: .
j_gene: TRBJ1-5
d_gene: .
v_gene: TRBV7-2
CDR3nt: TGTGCCAGCAGTACAACAGCGGAAGGTCCCCAGCATTTT
CDR3aa: CASSTTAEGPQHF

abundance: few
j_gene: TRBJ1-1
d_gene: .
v_gene: TRBV9
CDR3nt: TGTGCCAGCAGCGTAAGCGGGACGGTTAACACTGAAGCTTTCTTT
CDR3aa: CASSVSGTVNTEAFF

abundance: .
j_gene: TRBJ1-3
d_gene: .
v_gene: TRBV4-3
CDR3nt: TGCGCCAGCAGCCGTGGCTCTGGAAACACCATATATTTT
CDR3aa: CASSRGSGNTIYF

abundance: .
j_gene: TRBJ2-6
d_gene: TRBD1
v_gene: TRBV6-1
CDR3nt: TGTGCCAGCAGTGAAGTGAAGGGGGCGACTGGGGCCAACGTCCTGACTTTC
CDR3aa: CASSEVKGATGANVLTF

abundance: .
j_gene: TRBJ1-2
d_gene: TRBD1
v_gene: TRBV28
CDR3nt: TGTGCCAGCAGTTCTCATAGGACAGGGGGAACCTATGGCTACACCTTC
CDR3aa: CASSSHRTGGTYGYTF

abundance: once
j_gene: TRBJ2-1
d_gene: .
v_gene: TRBV7-2
CDR3nt: TGTGCCAGCAGCTTAGAGGTGAGCGGGGAGCAGTTCTTC
CDR3aa: CASSLEVSGEQFF

abundance: .
j_gene: TRBJ2-1
d_gene: TRBD2
v_gene: TRBV5-6
CDR3nt: TGTGCCAGCAGCCCAAGCGGGAGGGCCGGCAATGAGCAGTTCTTC
CDR3aa: CASSPSGRAGNEQFF

abundance: .
j_gene: TRBJ1-3
d_gene: .
v_gene: TRBV28
CDR3nt: TGTGCCAGCAGTTTAGCTCGGAGCTCCAGGGCAAACACCATATATTTT
CDR3aa: CASSLARSSRANTIYF

abundance: .
j_gene: TRBJ2-1
d_gene: TRBD2
v_gene: TRBV10-1
CDR3nt: TGCGCCAGCAGTACCGGGACTAGCGCCTACAATGAGCAGTTCTTC
CDR3aa: CASSTGTSAYNEQFF

abundance: .
j_gene: TRBJ2-1
d_gene: TRBD1
v_gene: TRBV6-5
CDR3nt: TGTGCCAGCAAGGCCGGACAGGTCACGTACGATGAGCAGTTCTTC
CDR3aa: CASKAGQVTYDEQFF

abundance: .
j_gene: TRBJ1-2
d_gene: .
v_gene: TRBV18
CDR3nt: TGTGCCAGCTCACCACAGCCTAACCTGGAGAATGGCTACACCTTC
CDR3aa: CASSPQPNLENGYTF

abundance: many
j_gene: TRBJ2-7
d_gene: .
v_gene: TRBV9
CDR3nt: TGTGCCAGCAGCGTAGGAGTTAAGGCTTCCTACGAGCAGTACTTC
CDR3aa: CASSVGVKASYEQYF

abundance: .
j_gene: TRBJ2-7
d_gene: .
v_gene: TRBV20-1
CDR3nt: TGCAGTCCGTGGCGGGACGAGCAGTACTTC
CDR3aa: CSPWRDEQYF

abundance: .
j_gene: TRBJ1-5
d_gene: .
v_gene: TRBV2
CDR3nt: TGTGCCAGCAGTGATGGGTGGGTTCGTGATCAGCCCCAGCATTTT
CDR3aa: CASSDGWVRDQPQHF

abundance: .
j_gene: TRBJ1-4
d_gene: .
v_gene: TRBV15
CDR3nt: TGTGCCACCAGCAGAGAGGGGCTTTTTGAAAAACTGTTTTTT
CDR3aa: CATSREGLFEKLFF

abundance: .
j_gene: TRBJ2-1
d_gene: .
v_gene: TRBV15
CDR3nt: TGTGCCACCAGCAGAGTCGCCGGGGGGCCCTACAATGAGCAGTTCTTC
CDR3aa: CATSRVAGGPYNEQFF

abundance: .
j_gene: TRBJ2-1
d_gene: TRBD2
v_gene: TRBV7-3
CDR3nt: TGTGCCAGCAGCTTAAATTTGCTAGCGGGAGTTGGTGAGCAGTTCTTC
CDR3aa: CASSLNLLAGVGEQFF

abundance: .
j_gene: TRBJ2-1
d_gene: .
v_gene: TRBV9
CDR3nt: TGTGCCAGCAGCGTAGATACAGGGTCGAATGAGCAGTTCTTC
CDR3aa: CASSVDTGSNEQFF

abundance: .
j_gene: TRBJ1-1
d_gene: .
v_gene: TRBV6-5
CDR3nt: TGTGCCAGCACCCAGGGTATAGGGAACACTGAAGCTTTCTTT
CDR3aa: CASTQGIGNTEAFF

abundance: .
j_gene: TRBJ2-7
d_gene: .
v_gene: TRBV5-1
CDR3nt: TGCGCCAGCAGCTTGGGTCTAGCGCGCCACTACGAGCAGTACTTC
CDR3aa: CASSLGLARHYEQYF